This T cell receptor beta chain was documented in a study of blood T cell repertoires in COVID-19. Study-level background: T cells, B-cell-depleted T cells, or PBMCs supplied cDNA or gDNA.

V lost 3 bases and J lost 1, with 11 bases in between. The CDR3 has 15 residues. Germline lookup yields CDR1 SGDLS and CDR2 YYNGEE. Method: immunoSEQ multiplex PCR; TCRdb's copy keeps in-frame clones and lacks some. The sample has under 40,000 clones; 88% are singletons. This receptor was taken from a man between 65 and 85 years old with active COVID-19. The genes are TRBV9 and TRBJ1-5; TRBD1 is a possible D gene (5 bases). Specimen: peripheral blood. CDR3 sequence: CASSAQGWSNQPQHF. The CDR3 DNA is TGTGCCAGCAGCGCCCAGGGTTGGAGCAATCAGCCCCAGCATTTT.